The entry that follows covers one T cell receptor beta chain sequence. Its specific antigen is unknown. At one end, the junction sequence differs from germline, possibly due to a read error. The instrument given in TCRdb is Illumina HiSeq 2500. Quantitative 5'-RACE with molecular barcodes was the method used to prepare the TCR beta libraries. The study's processing was this. To identify disease-linked TCR variants, a new computational method was used, one built on a probabilistic model of VDJ rearrangement. Using fastp at Q25 and MiXCR, TCRdb reprocessed the public reads and kept productive beta chains. Each entry is one CDR3 protein sequence, shown with its most common DNA and genes. TCRdb assigned the V and J calls; the authors' analysis was not used. The sample includes about 330,000 distinct CDR3 sequences, with under 8.5% observed a single time. The ten top clones hold 14% to 15% of the sample.

The sample originates from a study of CD8 T cells in ankylosing spondylitis (dated by TCRdb to 2017 to 2019). For context, the study as a whole: The study set out to find disease-linked TCR variants by profiling T cell receptor beta repertoires in ankylosing spondylitis patients and healthy donors. The full study cohort was made up of about 24 ankylosing spondylitis patients and 95 to 130 healthy donors. Samples of peripheral blood were taken, and for ankylosing spondylitis patients, synovial fluid was collected as well. General findings and caveats noted by the study authors: Some of the motif variants had been reported before in the synovial fluid and blood of reactive arthritis patients, a finding that suggests common disease-initiation mechanisms. The disease-linked clones were reported to be significantly enriched in matched synovial fluid samples from ankylosing spondylitis patients. In peripheral blood, the disease-linked clones were found at relatively low frequencies and had a CD8+ phenotype. A TCR beta motif made up of several highly homologous amino acid variants appeared to be characteristic of blood from ankylosing spondylitis patients.

The CDR3 measures 12 amino acids from cysteine to phenylalanine. Just CDR3 DNA is preserved here, 36 bases in frame from base 1. The sequenced sample consisted of blood, either unsorted or a sorted T cell fraction (not recorded which). The TCR comes from a male donor with ankylosing spondylitis. The V and J genes are TRBV12-3 or TRBV12-4 and TRBJ2-5; the D gene assignment is ambiguous. In nucleotide form, the sequence is TGTGCCAGCAGTTTAGCGCTACAGACGCCTGTCTTC. It codes for CASSLALQTPVF.